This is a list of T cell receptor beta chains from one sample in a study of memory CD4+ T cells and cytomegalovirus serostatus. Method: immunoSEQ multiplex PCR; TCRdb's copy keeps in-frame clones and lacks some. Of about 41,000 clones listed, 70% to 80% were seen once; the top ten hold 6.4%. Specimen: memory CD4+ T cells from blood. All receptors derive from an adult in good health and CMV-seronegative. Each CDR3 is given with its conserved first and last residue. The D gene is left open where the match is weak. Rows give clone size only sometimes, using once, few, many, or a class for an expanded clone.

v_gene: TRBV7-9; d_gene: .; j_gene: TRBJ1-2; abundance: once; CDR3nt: TGTGCCAGCAGCTTGATGGGGGCTGGAGGCTACACCTTC; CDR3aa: CASSLMGAGGYTF
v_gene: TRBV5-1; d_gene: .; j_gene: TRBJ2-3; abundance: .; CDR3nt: TGCGCCAGCAGCTTGGATGGGGACACAGATACGCAGTATTTT; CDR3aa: CASSLDGDTDTQYF
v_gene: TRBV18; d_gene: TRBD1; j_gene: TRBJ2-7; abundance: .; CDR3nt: TGTGCCAGCTCACCACGACAGGGACAAGGCGAGCAGTACTTC; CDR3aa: CASSPRQGQGEQYF
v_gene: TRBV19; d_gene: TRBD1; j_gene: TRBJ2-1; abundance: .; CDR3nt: TGTGCCAGTAGTCCCACAAACAGGGGACGCTACAATGAGCAGTTCTTC; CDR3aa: CASSPTNRGRYNEQFF
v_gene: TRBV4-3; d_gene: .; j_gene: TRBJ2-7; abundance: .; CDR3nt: TGCGCCAGCAGCCAAGATTGGACTGAAGGGGGAAAGTACTTC; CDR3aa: CASSQDWTEGGKYF
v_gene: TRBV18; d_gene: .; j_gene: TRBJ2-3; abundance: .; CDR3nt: TGTGCCAGCTCACCGGGACCACTTGTGGCAGATACGCAGTATTTT; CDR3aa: CASSPGPLVADTQYF
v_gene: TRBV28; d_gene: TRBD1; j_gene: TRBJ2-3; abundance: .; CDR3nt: TGTGCCAGCAGTTGGACAGGGGTGGATACGCAGTATTTT; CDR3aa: CASSWTGVDTQYF
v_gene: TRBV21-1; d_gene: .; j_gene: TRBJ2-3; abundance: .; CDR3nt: TGTGCCAGCAGCCCTCGGTCTCTAGACACAGATACGCAGTATTTT; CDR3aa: CASSPRSLDTDTQYF
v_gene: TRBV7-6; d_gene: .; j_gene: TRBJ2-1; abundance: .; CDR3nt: TGTGCCAGCAGCTTAGCCGTGGGATCCTACAATGAGCAGTTCTTC; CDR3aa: CASSLAVGSYNEQFF
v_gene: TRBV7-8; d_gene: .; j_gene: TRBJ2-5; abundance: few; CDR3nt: TGTGCCAGCAGCTTAGAGGGTGGCGGGACGAGAGAGACCCAGTACTTC; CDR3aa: CASSLEGGGTRETQYF
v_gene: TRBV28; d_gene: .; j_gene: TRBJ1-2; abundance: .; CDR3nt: TGTGCCAGTAGACGGGCCTATGGCTACACCTTC; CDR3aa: CASRRAYGYTF
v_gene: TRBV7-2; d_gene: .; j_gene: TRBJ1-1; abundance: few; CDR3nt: TGTGCCAGCACAGCTTCCGGGTTAAACACTGAAGCTTTCTTT; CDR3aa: CASTASGLNTEAFF
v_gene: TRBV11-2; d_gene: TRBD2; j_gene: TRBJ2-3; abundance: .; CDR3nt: TGTGCCAGCAGCTTAGTTCTAGCGGACCGTACGCAGTATTTT; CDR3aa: CASSLVLADRTQYF
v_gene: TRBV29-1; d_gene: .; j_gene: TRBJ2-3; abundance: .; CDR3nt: TGCAGCGTTGCCTGGGGGTTCTCTAGCACAGATACGCAGTATTTT; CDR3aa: CSVAWGFSSTDTQYF
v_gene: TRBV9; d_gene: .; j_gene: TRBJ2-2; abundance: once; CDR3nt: TGTGCCAGCAGCGTAGCTCCGGGAACCGGGGAGCTGTTTTTT; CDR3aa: CASSVAPGTGELFF
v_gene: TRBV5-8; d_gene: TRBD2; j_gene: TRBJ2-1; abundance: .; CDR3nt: TGTGCCAGCAGCCGGGGACTACTCCAGCAGTTCTTC; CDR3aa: CASSRGLLQQFF
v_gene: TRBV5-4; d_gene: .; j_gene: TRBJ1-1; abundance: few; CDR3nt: TGTGCCAGCAGCTTCGAAGGGGGCACTGAAGCTTTCTTT; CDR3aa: CASSFEGGTEAFF
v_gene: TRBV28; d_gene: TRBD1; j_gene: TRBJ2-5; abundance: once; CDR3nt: TGTGCCAGCAGGCTACCGGGACAGGGTCAAGAGACCCAGTACTTC; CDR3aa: CASRLPGQGQETQYF
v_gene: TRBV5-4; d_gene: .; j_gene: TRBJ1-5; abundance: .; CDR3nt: TGTGCCAGCAGCCGAGGGGGGCAAGCCTATCAGCCCCAGCATTTT; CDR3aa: CASSRGGQAYQPQHF
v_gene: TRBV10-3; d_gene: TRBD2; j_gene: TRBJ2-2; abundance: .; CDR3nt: TGTGCCATCAGAAACCTAGGACTAGCCGGGGAGCTGTTTTTT; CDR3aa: CAIRNLGLAGELFF
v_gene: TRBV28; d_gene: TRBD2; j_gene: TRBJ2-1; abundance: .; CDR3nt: TGTGCCAGCGGGGCCTCCGGGGAGGGTACCTACAATGAGCAGTTCTTC; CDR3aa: CASGASGEGTYNEQFF
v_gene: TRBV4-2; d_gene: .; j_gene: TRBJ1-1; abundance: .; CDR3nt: TGTGCCAGCAGCCAAGATACTCCTGAAGCTTTCTTT; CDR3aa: CASSQDTPEAFF
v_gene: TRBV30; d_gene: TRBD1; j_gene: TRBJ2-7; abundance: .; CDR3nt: TGTGCCTGGAGTAAACAGGGGGCCACCTACGAGCAGTACTTC; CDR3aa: CAWSKQGATYEQYF
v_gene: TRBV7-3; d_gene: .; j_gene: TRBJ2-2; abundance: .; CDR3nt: TGTGCCAGCAGCTTAAAATCCGGGGAGCTGTTTTTT; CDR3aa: CASSLKSGELFF
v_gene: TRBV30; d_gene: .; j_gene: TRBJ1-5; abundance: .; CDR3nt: TGTGCCTGGAGTGTTGCGGCCGGGCATCAGCCCCAGCATTTT; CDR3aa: CAWSVAAGHQPQHF
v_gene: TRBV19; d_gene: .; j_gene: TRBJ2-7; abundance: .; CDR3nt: TGTGCCAGTAGTATGAGGAGGGGGGACGAGCAGTACTTC; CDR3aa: CASSMRRGDEQYF
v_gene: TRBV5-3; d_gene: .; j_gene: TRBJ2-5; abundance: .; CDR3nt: TGTGCCAGAAGCAAAGGGGCGAAATTTCAAGAGACCCAGTACTTC; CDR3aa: CARSKGAKFQETQYF
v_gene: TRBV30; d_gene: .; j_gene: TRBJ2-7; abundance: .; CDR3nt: TGTGCCTGGAGTAGCGGACCCTGGGAGCAGTACTTC; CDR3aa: CAWSSGPWEQYF
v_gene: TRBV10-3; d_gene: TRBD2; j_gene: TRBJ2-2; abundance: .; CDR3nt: TGTGCCATCAGTGAGTCTCGGACTAGCGTTCCCGGGGAGCTGTTTTTT; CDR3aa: CAISESRTSVPGELFF
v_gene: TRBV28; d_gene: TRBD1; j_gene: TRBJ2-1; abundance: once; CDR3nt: TGTGCCAGCAGATATCCGGGACAGGGGCTCTATGAGCAGTTCTTC; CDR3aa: CASRYPGQGLYEQFF
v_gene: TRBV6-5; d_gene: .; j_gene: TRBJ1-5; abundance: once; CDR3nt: TGTGCCAGCGGTACTGGGAATAGCAATCAGCCCCAGCATTTT; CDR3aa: CASGTGNSNQPQHF
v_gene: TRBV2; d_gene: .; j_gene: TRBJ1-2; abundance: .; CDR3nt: TGTGCCAGCAGTGAAGGGCGGGTTTATGGCTACACCTTC; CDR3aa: CASSEGRVYGYTF
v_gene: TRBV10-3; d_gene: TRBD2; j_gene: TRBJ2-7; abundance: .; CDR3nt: TGTGCCATCAGGCGGGTAAGCGGGAGCTCCTACGAGCAGTACTTC; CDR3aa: CAIRRVSGSSYEQYF
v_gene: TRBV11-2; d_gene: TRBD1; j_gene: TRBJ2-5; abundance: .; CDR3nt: TGTGCCAGCAGCTTAGACGGGACAGTACAAGAGACCCAGTACTTC; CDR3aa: CASSLDGTVQETQYF
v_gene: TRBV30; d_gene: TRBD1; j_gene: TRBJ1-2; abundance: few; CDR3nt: TGTGCCTGGAGTGTACTCCACAGGGGGGTCTATGGCTACACCTTC; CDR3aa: CAWSVLHRGVYGYTF
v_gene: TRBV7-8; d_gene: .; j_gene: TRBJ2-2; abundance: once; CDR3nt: TGTGCCAGCAGCCGCTACAGGGTAGCGAACACCGGGGAGCTGTTTTTT; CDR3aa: CASSRYRVANTGELFF
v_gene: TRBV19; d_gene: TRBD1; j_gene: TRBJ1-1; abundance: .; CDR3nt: TGTGCCAGTAGCCTAAGACAGGGGAGGAACACTGAAGCTTTCTTT; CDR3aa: CASSLRQGRNTEAFF
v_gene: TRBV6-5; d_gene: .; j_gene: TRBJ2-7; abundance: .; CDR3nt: TGTGCCAGCAGTTGGGGTCCGAGCTACGAGCAGTACTTC; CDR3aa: CASSWGPSYEQYF
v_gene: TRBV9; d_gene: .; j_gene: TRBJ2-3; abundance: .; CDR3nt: TGTGCCAGCAGCTCTTACGACTATGGGAGAACAGATACGCAGTATTTT; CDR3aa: CASSSYDYGRTDTQYF
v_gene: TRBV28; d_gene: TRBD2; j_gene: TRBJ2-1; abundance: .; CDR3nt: TGTGCCAGCAGTTTTGAGGGACTAGCGGGAAATGAGCAGTTCTTC; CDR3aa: CASSFEGLAGNEQFF
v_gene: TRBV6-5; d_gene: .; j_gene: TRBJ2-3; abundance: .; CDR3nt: TGTGCCAGCAGTTTCACGACAGAGGCAGATACGCAGTATTTT; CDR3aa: CASSFTTEADTQYF
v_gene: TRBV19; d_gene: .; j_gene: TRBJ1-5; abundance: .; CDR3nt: TGTGCCAGTAGTAGATACAGGGAGGGGAGTAATCAGCCCCAGCATTTT; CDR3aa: CASSRYREGSNQPQHF
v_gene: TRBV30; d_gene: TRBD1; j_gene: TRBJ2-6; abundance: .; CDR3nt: TGTGCCTGGAGTAACCAGGGGGCTGGGGCCAACGTCCTGACTTTC; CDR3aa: CAWSNQGAGANVLTF
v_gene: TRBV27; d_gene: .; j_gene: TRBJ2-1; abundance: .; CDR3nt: TGTGCCAGCAGTTTAGGCAATGAGCAGTTCTTC; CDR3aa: CASSLGNEQFF
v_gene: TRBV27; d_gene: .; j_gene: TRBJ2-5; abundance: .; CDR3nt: TGTGCCAGCAGTAGCGGTCTAGGGGAGACCCAGTACTTC; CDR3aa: CASSSGLGETQYF
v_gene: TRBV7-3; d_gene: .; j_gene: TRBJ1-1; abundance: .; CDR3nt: TGTGCCAGCAGCTCACAGGGAGAGGCTGAAGCTTTCTTT; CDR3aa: CASSSQGEAEAFF
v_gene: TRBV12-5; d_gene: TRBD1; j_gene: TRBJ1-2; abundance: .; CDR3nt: TGTGCTAGTGGTTCCTCTCTCGGAGACAGGGGCCCAAACTATGGCTACACCTTC; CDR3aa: CASGSSLGDRGPNYGYTF
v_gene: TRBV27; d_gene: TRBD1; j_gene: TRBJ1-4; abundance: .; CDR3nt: TGTGCCAGCAGTTTAACGGGACAGGCTAATGAAAAACTGTTTTTT; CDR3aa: CASSLTGQANEKLFF
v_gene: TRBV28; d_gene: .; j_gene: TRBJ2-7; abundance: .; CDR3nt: TGTGCCAGCGGGGGGGCAGGATTCCTCTCCTACGAGCAGTACTTC; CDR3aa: CASGGAGFLSYEQYF
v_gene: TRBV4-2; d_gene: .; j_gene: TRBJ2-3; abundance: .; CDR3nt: TGTGCCAGCAGCCAAGATAGGGGGGGAGGCTCCGGAGGGACAGATACGCAGTATTTT; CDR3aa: CASSQDRGGGSGGTDTQYF
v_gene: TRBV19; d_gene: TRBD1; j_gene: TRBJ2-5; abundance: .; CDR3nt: TGTGCCAGTAGTATAGAGACAGGGAGCCAAGAGACCCAGTACTTC; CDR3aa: CASSIETGSQETQYF
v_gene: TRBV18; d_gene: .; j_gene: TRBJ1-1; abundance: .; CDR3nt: TGTGCCAGCTCAGCCGACCAGAACACTGAAGCTTTCTTT; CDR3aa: CASSADQNTEAFF
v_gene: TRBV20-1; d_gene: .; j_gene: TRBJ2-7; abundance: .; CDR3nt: TGCAGTGCTTTAGGACAGTACGAGCAGTACTTC; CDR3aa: CSALGQYEQYF
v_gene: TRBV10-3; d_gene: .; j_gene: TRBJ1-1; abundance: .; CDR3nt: TGTGCCAAAAGACAGGATATGAACACTGAAGCTTTCTTT; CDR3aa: CAKRQDMNTEAFF
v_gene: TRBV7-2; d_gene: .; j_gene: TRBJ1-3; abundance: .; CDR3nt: TGTGCCAGCAGCTCTGGGGGGATAGGAAACACCATATATTTT; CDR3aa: CASSSGGIGNTIYF
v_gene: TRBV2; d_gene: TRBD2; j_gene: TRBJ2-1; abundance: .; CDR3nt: TGTGCCAGCAGTGAAAGGACTAGCGGGAGCGGTGAGCAGTTCTTC; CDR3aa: CASSERTSGSGEQFF
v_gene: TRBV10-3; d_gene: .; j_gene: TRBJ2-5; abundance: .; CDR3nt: TGTGCCATCAGTACTGGAGAGACCCAGTACTTC; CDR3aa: CAISTGETQYF
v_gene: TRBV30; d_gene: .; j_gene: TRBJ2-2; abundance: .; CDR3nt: TGTGCCTGGAGTACAAAGGGGGTTGCAACCGGGGAGCTGTTTTTT; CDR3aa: CAWSTKGVATGELFF
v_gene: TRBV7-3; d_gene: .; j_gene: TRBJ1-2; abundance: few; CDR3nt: TGTGCCAGCAGCAACGGCGGCTATGGCTACACCTTC; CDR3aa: CASSNGGYGYTF